A selection of T cell receptor beta chains follows, all from one sample in a study of radiation and T cells in renal cell carcinoma. The assay was immunoSEQ multiplex PCR, and TCRdb's table has in-frame clones only and misses some. The table lists about 59,000 clones, over 70% of them singletons. The source was blood, collected from a patient whose treatment included radiotherapy and nephrectomy. The receptors derive from a man aged 55 to 69 with renal cell carcinoma. The CDR3 runs from the conserved cysteine through the conserved F or W. Each record gives: V gene, J gene, D gene, clone size, CDR3 protein, CDR3 DNA. D genes are given only for firm matches. The size entry is marked missing in some rows and otherwise reads once, few, many or a size class.

>TRBV30|TRBJ2-7|NA|once
CAWMAAFEQYF
TGTGCCTGGATGGCGGCGTTCGAGCAGTACTTC
>TRBV5-1|TRBJ1-3|TRBD1|NA
CASSTGQLYSGNTIYF
TGCGCCAGCAGCACGGGACAGCTTTACTCTGGAAACACCATATATTTT
>TRBV19|TRBJ1-2|TRBD1|NA
CASSRLTGGSDNYGYTF
TGTGCCAGTAGTAGACTGACAGGGGGCTCTGATAACTATGGCTACACCTTC
>TRBV5-1|TRBJ1-1|NA|NA
CASSLSLRRALNTEAFF
TGCGCCAGCAGCTTGTCACTTCGGAGGGCTTTGAACACTGAAGCTTTCTTT
>TRBV7-2|TRBJ2-3|NA|few
CASSFKQDTQYF
TGTGCCAGCAGCTTTAAGCAAGATACGCAGTATTTT
>TRBV7-8|TRBJ2-7|TRBD1|NA
CASRKQPGQGLERYF
TGTGCCAGCAGAAAACAACCGGGACAGGGTCTCGAGCGGTACTTC
>TRBV19|TRBJ2-1|NA|NA
CASSIEKTAYNEQFF
TGTGCCAGTAGTATAGAAAAGACGGCCTACAATGAGCAGTTCTTC
>TRBV5-4|TRBJ2-3|NA|NA
CASSLAGGPTDTQYF
TGTGCCAGCAGCTTGGCGGGGGGCCCCACAGATACGCAGTATTTT
>TRBV6-5|TRBJ2-5|NA|NA
CASSNRDGQETQYF
TGTGCCAGCAGTAATAGGGACGGCCAAGAGACCCAGTACTTC
>TRBV11-2|TRBJ2-2|NA|NA
CASSLLPGKIGELFF
TGTGCCAGCAGCTTACTCCCAGGAAAGATCGGGGAGCTGTTTTTT
>TRBV11-2|TRBJ1-1|TRBD1|NA
CASSLDPGGQGQAFF
TGTGCCAGCAGCTTAGACCCTGGGGGACAGGGTCAAGCTTTCTTT
>TRBV29-1|TRBJ2-5|TRBD1|NA
CSVGGTQGAIDLHF
TGCAGCGTTGGGGGGACGCAGGGGGCGATTGATCTCCACTTC
>TRBV7-2|TRBJ1-1|TRBD1|NA
CASSRTGGRNTEAFF
TGTGCCAGCAGTCGAACAGGGGGGCGAAACACTGAAGCTTTCTTT
>TRBV7-2|TRBJ1-1|NA|NA
CASSLEPGRAFF
TGTGCCAGCAGCTTAGAACCAGGGAGAGCTTTCTTT
>TRBV27|TRBJ2-3|NA|once
CASSPRRDVPSTDTQYF
TGTGCCAGCAGTCCGAGACGCGACGTACCTAGCACAGATACGCAGTATTTT
>TRBV15|TRBJ2-1|TRBD2|NA
CATSRDRGTSAGQFF
TGTGCCACCAGCAGAGATCGGGGGACTAGCGCAGGGCAGTTCTTC